These 27 T cell receptor beta chains were sequenced from one sample in a study of CD8+ T cells in alopecia areata. In each case, RNA was isolated and then reverse transcribed into cDNA as the sequencing template. Sequenced by immunoSEQ multiplex PCR; TCRdb stores in-frame clones only, minus some. The data hold roughly 150,000 clones, with 87% observed a single time. This specimen consisted of CD8+ T cells sorted from blood, obtained at week 0. The receptors were gathered from a human donor with alopecia areata.

This clone was detected a few times. This CDR3 reads CASTEERIGTEAFF. The DNA for the CDR3 is TGTGCCAGCACCGAGGAGCGCATCGGGACTGAAGCTTTCTTT. The rearrangement links TRBV7-2 to TRBJ1-1; no clear D gene. The CDR3 totals 14 residues. CDR1 and CDR2 (germline): SGHTA, FQGNSA. Trimming stripped 7 bases from V and 5 bases from J, with 17 bases between.

The chain employs TRBV6-1 and TRBJ2-1; 9 bases are shared with TRBD2. The CDR3 length is 16 residues. Germline lookup yields CDR1 MNHNS and CDR2 SASEGT. J was trimmed by 0 bases and V by 4 bases; bases with no gene match: 4. The CDR3 protein is CASSGNSGGSYNEQFF. CDR3 nucleotide sequence: TGTGCCAGCAGTGGAAATAGCGGGGGCTCCTACAATGAGCAGTTCTTC.

The chain combines TRBV7-3 with TRBJ2-2, with TRBD1 matching over 8 bases. This CDR3 contains 16 residues. The ends lost 2 bases at V and 1 base at J; junction bases unmatched: 3. Germline CDR1 reads SGHTA; CDR2 reads FQGTGA. The CDR3 here is CASSLQGAENTGELFF. The CDR3 nucleotides read TGTGCCAGCAGCTTACAGGGGGCGGAGAACACCGGGGAGCTGTTTTTT.

The chain uses TRBV7-9 and TRBJ1-4; D is uncertain. The CDR3 has 14 residues. CDR1 and CDR2 (germline): SEHNR, FQNEAQ (reference sequence). Deletions cut 9 bases from V and 5 bases from J, with 16 bases between. For the CDR3, the DNA is TGTGCCAGTGAGGTGGACCTACCGAATGAAAAACTGTTTTTT. Amino acid sequence: CASEVDLPNEKLFF. Looking up the rest from reference TRBV7-9 and TRBJ1-4 gives the full variable domain: DTGVSQNPRHKITKRGQNVTFRCDPISEHNRLYWYRQTLGQGPEFLTYFQNEAQLEKSRLLSDRFSAERPKGSFSTLEIQRTEQGDSAMYLCASEVDLPNEKLFFGSGTQLSVL.

CDR3 sequence reads: CATSRPSTGPDTQYF. The CDR3 DNA sequence: TGTGCCACCAGCAGACCTTCGACAGGTCCAGATACGCAGTATTTT. V and J are TRBV15 and TRBJ2-3, with D possibly being TRBD1 (6 bases). Trimming shortened V by 2 bases and J by 4 bases, and 13 bases separated the two germline ends. This CDR3 spans 15 amino acids. The V gene's germline CDR1 is LNHNV and CDR2 YYDKDF (reference sequence).

This chain uses TRBV29-1 with TRBJ2-7; possibly TRBD1 or TRBD2 for D (5 bases each). Per germline, CDR1 SQVTM and CDR2 ANQGSEA. The CDR3 contains 13 residues. V was trimmed by 5 bases and J by 0 bases, leaving 11 bases between them. The CDR3 is CSVRDGSSYEQYF. The CDR3 DNA is TGCAGCGTTCGGGACGGAAGCTCCTACGAGCAGTACTTC.

The J gene is TRBJ2-3, the V gene TRBV30; D is ambiguous. The germline gives CDR1 GTSNPN, CDR2 SVGIG (reference sequence). V shed 0 bases and J shed 8 bases, with 9 bases lying between them. The CDR3 contains 12 residues. CDR3 loop: CAWSVPPGTQYF. In DNA form, the CDR3 reads TGTGCCTGGAGTGTACCCCCCGGTACGCAGTATTTT. The full variable domain, with the rest looked up from reference TRBV30 and TRBJ2-3, is SQTIHQWPATLVQPVGSPLSLECTVEGTSNPNLYWYRQAAGRGLQLLFYSVGIGQISSEVPQNLSASRPQDRQFILSSKKLLLSDSGFYLCAWSVPPGTQYFGPGTRLTVL.

V usage is TRBV29-1 and J usage is TRBJ2-2; maybe TRBD1 (6 bases). The CDR3 sequence is 12 residues long. Trimming shortened V by 4 bases and J by 6 bases, and 9 bases separated the two germline ends. Germline V gene sequence: CDR1 SQVTM, CDR2 ANQGSEA. CDR3 nucleotide sequence: TGCAGCGTTGTCCAGGGGCCCGGGGAGCTGTTTTTT. Translating gives CSVVQGPGELFF.

The chain links TRBV9 to TRBJ2-1; tentatively, D is TRBD1 (7 bases). Germline CDR1 and CDR2: SGDLS and YYNGEE. This CDR3 spans 17 amino acids. The V gene lost 4 bases and the J gene lost 1 base, with 18 bases spanning the gap. CDR3 sequence reads: CASSPQSGGQSYNEQFF. Written as DNA, the CDR3 is TGTGCCAGCAGCCCCCAATCAGGGGGGCAATCCTACAATGAGCAGTTCTTC.

The genes are TRBV27 and TRBJ1-5; TRBD1 matches at 7 bases. CDR1 MNHEY and CDR2 SMNVEV come from the germline V gene (reference sequence). After removal of 4 bases from V and 7 bases from J, the junction contained 7 bases not matched to a gene. CDR3 length equals 14 residues. The CDR3 sequence: CASSWQGGMQPQHF. CDR3 in DNA: TGTGCCAGCAGTTGGCAGGGGGGTATGCAGCCCCAGCATTTT.

In the case of this clone: An end of the junction differs from the germline gene, which may be a read error. The rearrangement joins TRBV29-1 to TRBJ1-2; no reliable D call. Germline V gives CDR1 SQVTM, CDR2 ANQGSEA. This CDR3 region has 12 residues. CDR3 nucleotides: TGCAGCGTTGAAGAGCGGCACTATGACTACACCTTC. Its protein is CSVEERHYDYTF. Based on the CDR3 plus reference TRBV29-1 and TRBJ1-2, the full variable domain is SAVISQKPSRDICQRGTSLTIQCQVDSQVTMMFWYRQQPGQSLTLIATANQGSEATYESGFVIDKFPISRPNLTFSTLTVSNMSPEDSSIYLCSVEERHYDYTFGSGTRLTVV.

This clone was seen a few times. This rearrangement joins TRBV15 to TRBJ1-4, with a weak D call TRBD1 (5 bases). V was cut by 0 bases and J by 8 bases, with 10 bases left in between. The CDR3 totals 14 residues. CDR1 LNHNV and CDR2 YYDKDF come from the germline V gene (reference sequence). The CDR3: CATSREGDYEKLFF. CDR3 bases: TGTGCCACCAGCAGAGAAGGGGATTACGAAAAACTGTTTTTT.

The genes are TRBV6-5 and TRBJ2-7; 8 positions match TRBD1. Germline V gene lookup returns CDR1 MNHEY and CDR2 SVGAGI. CDR3 length: 12 amino acids. The V gene end was trimmed by 6 bases and the J gene end by 2 bases; junction bases not matched to a gene: 0. CDR3: CASRQGAYEQYF. Written as DNA, the CDR3 is TGTGCCAGCAGACAGGGGGCCTACGAGCAGTACTTC.

V is TRBV7-6 and J is TRBJ2-3; D unresolved. Germline V gene lookup returns CDR1 SGHVS and CDR2 FNYEAQ. The CDR3 loop spans 14 amino acids. The V end was cut by 1 base, the J end by 4 bases, with 9 bases between. CDR3 nucleotides: TGTGCCAGCAGCTTAGGCGAAAATCCAGATACGCAGTATTTT. Protein sequence: CASSLGENPDTQYF.

The V gene is TRBV25-1, the J gene TRBJ1-1; D might be TRBD1 (5 bases). Germline V gene data show CDR1 as MGHDK and CDR2 as SYGVNS. This CDR3 contains 12 residues. The V end was cut by 6 bases, the J end by 8 bases, with 13 bases between. CDR3 residues: CASSPGPLEAFF. CDR3 sequence (DNA): TGTGCCAGCAGCCCGGGGCCCTTAGAAGCTTTCTTT.

The V call is TRBV2, the J call TRBJ1-4; D perhaps matches TRBD1 (5 bases). The CDR3 is made up of 15 amino acids. Germline CDR1 reads SNHLY; CDR2 reads FYNNEI. Trimming removed 4 bases from V and 7 bases from J, with 16 bases in between. The CDR3 bases are TGTGCCAGCAGTGTTTCCGGGACGTCGCGTGAAAAACTGTTTTTT. This gives the protein CASSVSGTSREKLFF.

The CDR3 is CSVEDLRKGAGRAYEQYF. CDR3 nucleotide sequence: TGCAGCGTTGAAGATCTAAGGAAAGGGGCAGGGAGGGCCTACGAGCAGTACTTC. This chain uses TRBV29-1 with TRBJ2-7; 7 nucleotides match TRBD2. V was pared by 0 bases and J by 2 bases, with 16 bases of the junction left unmatched. Per the germline V gene, CDR1 is SQVTM and CDR2 is ANQGSEA. This CDR3 has 18 residues.

V gene TRBV6-1 combines with J gene TRBJ2-7; possible D gene TRBD1, 6 bases. CDR1 and CDR2 from the germline V gene are MNHNS and SASEGT. The V end was cut by 3 bases, the J end by 1 base, with 16 bases between. This CDR3 contains 16 residues. The CDR3 nucleotides are TGTGCCAGCAGTGACCCTTCCACGACAGGATCCTACGAGCAGTACTTC. This codes for CASSDPSTTGSYEQYF.

J is TRBJ2-1 and V is TRBV7-9; D unresolved. The CDR3 loop spans 13 amino acids. The V gene's germline CDR1 is SEHNR and CDR2 FQNEAQ (reference sequence). With 2 bases removed from V and 5 bases from J, the gap between germline ends came to 7 bases. CDR3 sequence reads: CASSLSADNEQFF. The CDR3 DNA is TGTGCCAGCAGCTTATCCGCTGACAATGAGCAGTTCTTC.

This sequence joins TRBV29-1 and TRBJ2-2, with D tentatively TRBD2 (6 bases). This CDR3 region has 15 residues. Trimming took 4 bases from V and 2 from J, leaving 14 bases between them. The V gene's germline CDR1 is SQVTM and CDR2 ANQGSEA. DNA for the CDR3: TGCAGCGTTGTGTACGGGACTGTTAACACCGGGGAGCTGTTTTTT. Protein product: CSVVYGTVNTGELFF.

This chain joins TRBV11-2 and TRBJ2-7; TRBD2 matches 9 bases. V trimming: 1 base; J trimming: 3 bases; junction bases outside the gene matches: 4. Germline CDR1 reads SGHAT; CDR2 reads FQNNGV. The CDR3 spans 15 residues. The CDR3 sequence is CASSLVRTSDYEQYF. Written as DNA, the CDR3 is TGTGCCAGCAGCTTAGTGAGGACTAGCGACTACGAGCAGTACTTC. The full variable domain, completed using reference TRBV11-2 and TRBJ2-7, is EAGVAQSPRYKIIEKRQSVAFWCNPISGHATLYWYQQILGQGPKLLIQFQNNGVVDDSQLPKDRFSAERLKGVDSTLKIQPAKLEDSAVYLCASSLVRTSDYEQYFGPGTRLTVT.

The chain joins TRBV29-1 to TRBJ2-7, with TRBD2 matching 8 bases. V shed 0 bases, J shed 0 bases, and the junction held 4 bases outside the gene matches. The CDR3 is 15 residues long. Germline V gene lookup returns CDR1 SQVTM and CDR2 ANQGSEA. The CDR3 sequence is CSVEDERGNSYEQYF. CDR3 DNA: TGCAGCGTTGAAGATGAGCGGGGGAACTCCTACGAGCAGTACTTC.

The rearrangement links TRBV7-9 to TRBJ2-1, with 12 nucleotides matching TRBD2. The length of the CDR3 is 16 residues. Germline CDR1 reads SEHNR; CDR2 reads FQNEAQ (reference sequence). J was trimmed by 3 bases and V by 5 bases; bases with no gene match: 5. DNA of the CDR3: TGTGCCAGCAGCAGGACTAGCGGGGCTAGCTACAATGAGCAGTTCTTC. Translated: CASSRTSGASYNEQFF. Using reference TRBV7-9 and TRBJ2-1 for the parts outside the CDR3, the full variable domain is DTGVSQNPRHKITKRGQNVTFRCDPISEHNRLYWYRQTLGQGPEFLTYFQNEAQLEKSRLLSDRFSAERPKGSFSTLEIQRTEQGDSAMYLCASSRTSGASYNEQFFGPGTRLTVL.

Worth noting for this clone: Compared with germline, one end of the junction differs, possibly owing to a read error. V gene TRBV7-7 combines with J gene TRBJ2-5; a possible D gene is TRBD1 (5 bases). The CDR3 extends over 13 amino acids. Germline-derived CDR1 and CDR2 are SSHAT and FNYEAQ (reference sequence). CDR3 nucleotides: TGTGCTAGCAGCTTAGGGGCCCAAGAGACCCAGTACTTC. Amino acids: CASSLGAQETQYF.

V and J are TRBV19 and TRBJ2-1; TRBD2 might be the D (6 bases). The CDR3 length is 16 residues. The V gene's germline CDR1 is LNHDA and CDR2 SQIVND (reference sequence). Trimming shortened V by 6 bases and J by 3 bases, and 18 bases separated the two germline ends. CDR3 residues: CASSTMGTVLYNEQFF. CDR3 in DNA: TGTGCCAGTAGCACTATGGGGACTGTCCTCTACAATGAGCAGTTCTTC.

This clone was observed a single time. This chain connects TRBV29-1 to TRBJ1-4; 7 positions match TRBD1. This CDR3 is 13 amino acids long. Germline CDR1 SQVTM, CDR2 ANQGSEA. With 7 bases clipped from V and 5 bases from J, the junction kept 7 bases outside the gene matches. For the CDR3, the DNA is TGCAGCGCCGCAACGACAGGGAATGAAAAACTGTTTTTT. As protein: CSAATTGNEKLFF.

V usage is TRBV2 and J usage is TRBJ2-1, with 7 bases lining up with TRBD2. V dropped 6 bases and J dropped 4; count of bases not matched to a gene: 12. The CDR3 is 16 residues long. Germline CDR1 SNHLY, CDR2 FYNNEI. The CDR3 loop reads CASSPVGAGAYNEQFF. The DNA for the CDR3 is TGTGCCAGCAGCCCCGTAGGGGCGGGAGCATACAATGAGCAGTTCTTC.